The 9 T cell receptor beta chains reported below all come from one sample, sequenced in a study of CD8+ T cells in alopecia areata. Reverse transcription of extracted RNA yielded cDNA, which provided the sequencing template. TCRdb's table, derived via immunoSEQ multiplex PCR, lists solely in-frame clones and lacks some. The top ten clones hold 4% to 6% of a sample with about 200,000 clones, roughly 50% of them seen once. The sequenced sample consisted of CD8+ T cells sorted from blood. These receptors all come from a human donor in good health.

This clone was counted a single time. The V call is TRBV2, the J call TRBJ2-5; 11 bases are a match to TRBD2. The ends lost 5 bases at V and 3 bases at J; junction bases unmatched: 5. The germline V gene has CDR1 SNHLY and CDR2 FYNNEI. The CDR3 covers 15 residues. The CDR3 spells CASSPGLAVKETQYF. The CDR3 DNA follows: TGTGCCAGCAGTCCGGGACTAGCGGTAAAAGAGACCCAGTACTTC.

Only a few counts were recorded for this clone. This chain connects TRBV5-6 to TRBJ2-5, with D perhaps matching TRBD1 (6 bases). Germline V gene data show CDR1 as SGHDT and CDR2 as YYEEEE. CDR3 length: 15 amino acids. Trimming stripped 4 bases from V and 2 bases from J, with 15 bases between. The CDR3: CASSQKPGEQETQYF. CDR3 coding DNA: TGTGCCAGCAGCCAAAAGCCAGGGGAACAAGAGACCCAGTACTTC. The variable domain in full, completed from reference TRBV5-6 and TRBJ2-5, reads DAGVTQSPTHLIKTRGQQVTLRCSPKSGHDTVSWYQQALGQGPQFIFQYYEEEERQRGNFPDRFSGHQFPNYSSELNVNALLLGDSALYLCASSQKPGEQETQYFGPGTRLLVL.

The rearrangement links TRBV4-1 to TRBJ1-2, with D hard to call. Germline assignment: CDR1 MGHRA and CDR2 YSYEKL. CDR3 size: 11 residues. The V end lost 3 bases, the J end lost 8 bases, and 7 bases lay between the germline ends. CDR3 sequence reads: CASSHGWGYTF. For the CDR3, the DNA is TGCGCCAGCAGCCATGGTTGGGGCTACACCTTC.

This clone was found a few times. The gene calls are TRBV7-9 and TRBJ1-1, with D uncertain. This CDR3 has 13 amino acids. V was trimmed by 1 base and J by 3 bases, leaving 6 bases between them. Germline values: CDR1 SEHNR, CDR2 FQNEAQ (reference sequence). Here the CDR3 DNA reads TGTGCCAGCAGCTTAGAAGACGACACTGAAGCTTTCTTT. As protein: CASSLEDDTEAFF.

The CDR3 protein is CASSPGQGMNTEAFF. In DNA form, the CDR3 reads TGTGCCAGCAGCCCCGGACAGGGCATGAACACTGAAGCTTTCTTT. The chain joins TRBV11-2 to TRBJ1-1; TRBD1 matches at 8 bases. Germline V CDR1 and CDR2: SGHAT, FQNNGV. With 5 bases clipped from V and 0 bases from J, the junction kept 5 bases outside the gene matches. The CDR3 contains 15 residues.

The chain combines TRBV29-1 with TRBJ2-2; no reliable D call. Germline lookup yields CDR1 SQVTM and CDR2 ANQGSEA. The CDR3 runs 13 residues. The V end lost 8 bases, the J end lost 0 bases, and 10 bases lay between the germline ends. This CDR3 is CSYSNSNTGELFF. For the CDR3, the DNA is TGCAGCTACAGTAATTCGAACACCGGGGAGCTGTTTTTT.

CDR3 coding DNA: TGTGCCAGCAGCTTATCTGCGGGTGGCTCCTACAATGAGCAGTTCTTC. As protein: CASSLSAGGSYNEQFF. The chain combines TRBV7-9 with TRBJ2-1, with D tentatively TRBD2 (5 bases). This CDR3 has 16 residues. V was cut by 2 bases and J by 0 bases, with 11 bases left in between. Germline V gene sequence: CDR1 SEHNR, CDR2 FQNEAQ (reference sequence).

The chain carries TRBV11-1 and TRBJ2-3; 8 positions match TRBD2. Germline lookup yields CDR1 SGHAT and CDR2 FQDESV (reference sequence). V lost 5 bases, J lost 1 base, and 2 bases stayed unmatched. The CDR3 is 14 residues long. The chain's CDR3 is CASSLTSGTDTQYF. The DNA for the CDR3 is TGTGCCAGCAGCCTGACTAGCGGCACAGATACGCAGTATTTT.

The V call is TRBV4-1, the J call TRBJ2-2; D is possibly TRBD1 or TRBD2 (6 bases each). CDR1 and CDR2 (germline): MGHRA, YSYEKL. The CDR3 is made up of 20 amino acids. Between the trimmed V and J ends, which lost 4 bases and 6 bases, there was a span of 30 bases. This CDR3 reads CASSPPPGFRWGAMSGELFF. The CDR3 DNA is TGCGCCAGCAGCCCCCCTCCGGGGTTTCGTTGGGGGGCGATGTCCGGGGAGCTGTTTTTT.